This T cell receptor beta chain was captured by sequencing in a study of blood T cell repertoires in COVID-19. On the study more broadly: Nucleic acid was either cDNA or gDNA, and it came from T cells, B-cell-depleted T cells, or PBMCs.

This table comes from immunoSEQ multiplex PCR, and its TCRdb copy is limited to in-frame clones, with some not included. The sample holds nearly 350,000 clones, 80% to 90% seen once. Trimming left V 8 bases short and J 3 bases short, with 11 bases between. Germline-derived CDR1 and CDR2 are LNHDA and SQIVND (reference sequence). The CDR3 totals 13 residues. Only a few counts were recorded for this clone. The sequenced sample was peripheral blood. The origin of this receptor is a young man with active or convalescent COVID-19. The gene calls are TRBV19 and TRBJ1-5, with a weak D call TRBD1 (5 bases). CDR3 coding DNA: TGTGCCAGTTCCCAGGGAATCAATCAGCCCCAGCATTTT. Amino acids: CASSQGINQPQHF.